The 30 T cell receptor beta chains below all came from one sample that was sequenced in a study of CD8 T cells in ankylosing spondylitis. TCRdb re-called the 5' RACE reads through MiXCR, storing one row per CDR3 protein. The profile shows roughly 120,000 distinct CDR3 sequences, roughly 15% of them singletons. The sample taken for sequencing was blood, either unsorted or a sorted T cell fraction (not recorded which). These receptors originate from a female donor with ankylosing spondylitis or in good health (not recorded which).

This clonotype was observed at least ten times. This chain connects TRBV29-1 to TRBJ2-3, with D possibly TRBD2 on 5 matching bases. CDR3 length: 13 residues. V was pared by 1 base and J by 6 bases, with 11 bases between. Germline-derived CDR1 and CDR2 are SQVTM and ANQGSEA. CDR3 nucleotide sequence: TGCAGCGTTGAAGGACGGAGAGGGGATACGCAGTATTTT. Translated: CSVEGRRGDTQYF.

This sequence joins TRBV29-1 and TRBJ1-1, with TRBD1 identical over 9 bases. The CDR3 sequence is 12 residues long. Germline CDR1 and CDR2: SQVTM and ANQGSEA. With V trimmed by 3 bases and J by 10 bases, 6 bases remained unmatched. The CDR3 DNA sequence: TGCAGCGTTGAGGGACAGGGATACGTAGCTTTCTTT. Translation: CSVEGQGYVAFF.

In its sample, this clonotype was seen many times. The chain employs TRBV5-1 and TRBJ2-2; TRBD2 matches 7 bases. J lost 1 base, V lost 3 bases, and 3 bases had no gene match. CDR1 is SGHRS, CDR2 YFSETQ, per germline. The CDR3 has 15 residues. The CDR3 loop is CASSSGTKNTGELFF. Here the CDR3 DNA reads TGCGCCAGCAGCTCCGGGACTAAGAACACCGGGGAGCTGTTTTTT.

The genes are TRBV7-2 and TRBJ2-3; TRBD2 matches 14 bases. The CDR3 totals 16 residues. Trimming removed 5 bases from V and 4 bases from J; junction bases left unmatched: 5. Per germline, CDR1 SGHTA and CDR2 FQGNSA. CDR3 sequence reads: CASSSGLAGGPDTQYF. The DNA of the CDR3 is TGTGCCAGCAGCAGCGGACTAGCGGGAGGACCAGATACGCAGTATTTT.

This clonotype was observed at least ten times. The J gene is TRBJ2-1, the V gene TRBV12-3 or TRBV12-4; D is unclear. With 4 bases removed from V and 1 base from J, the gap between germline ends came to 14 bases. The CDR3 length is 16 residues. As DNA, the CDR3 is TGTGCCAGCAGTTCGTTGTTGGTCAGGTCCTACAATGAGCAGTTCTTC. Protein: CASSSLLVRSYNEQFF.

Turning to this clonotype: Being one base from a much bigger clone, this may be a read error. The chain couples TRBV2 to TRBJ2-3; TRBD1 matches 9 bases. The CDR3 runs to 17 residues. Germline CDR1 SNHLY, CDR2 FYNNEI. CDR3 nucleotides: TGTGCCAACAGTGAAGCGTTCCGGGACAGGGTCACAGATACGCAGTATTTT. This sequence encodes CANSEAFRDRVTDTQYF. The variable domain in full, completed from reference TRBV2 and TRBJ2-3, reads EPEVTQTPSHQVTQMGQEVILRCVPISNHLYFYWYRQILGQKVEFLVSFYNNEISEKSEIFDDQFSVERPDGSNFTLKIRSTKLEDSAMYFCANSEAFRDRVTDTQYFGPGTRLTVL.

The table lists this clonotype with many counts. This chain uses TRBV5-1 with TRBJ2-2; D perhaps matches TRBD1 (6 bases). Germline loops: CDR1 SGHRS, CDR2 YFSETQ. The germline V and J ends were trimmed by 5 bases and 1 base, with 6 bases remaining between them. The CDR3 has 13 residues. CDR3 in DNA: TGCGCCAGCAGACAGGGGAACACCGGGGAGCTGTTTTTT. Amino acids: CASRQGNTGELFF.

Note on this clonotype: Its ends do not fully match the called genes, so a read error is possible. The J gene is TRBJ2-7, the V gene TRBV12-3 or TRBV12-4; 13 bases agree with TRBD2. The CDR3 runs to 13 residues. The CDR3 nucleotides read TGTGCCAGCTTCGCCCGGACTAGCGGGGGATTGGTATTC. Amino acid sequence: CASFARTSGGLVF.

The V gene is TRBV5-1, the J gene TRBJ2-5; no definite D call. This CDR3 has 11 residues. Trimming removed 6 bases from V and 4 bases from J, with 7 bases in between. Germline V gives CDR1 SGHRS, CDR2 YFSETQ. The CDR3 nucleotides read TGCGCCAGCAAGGGTGGAGAGACCCAGTACTTC. This gives the protein CASKGGETQYF.

The CDR3 protein is CASSPPLAFSYNEQFF. CDR3 bases: TGTGCCAGCAGCCCCCCACTAGCATTTTCCTACAATGAGCAGTTCTTC. The genes are TRBV12-3 or TRBV12-4 and TRBJ2-1; D is possibly TRBD2 (6 bases). CDR3 length: 16 residues. V was pared by 6 bases and J by 1 base, with 16 bases between.

This clonotype was counted only a few times. J is TRBJ2-7 and V is TRBV10-3; 12 positions agree with TRBD1. CDR1 is ENHRY, CDR2 SYGVKD, per germline. This CDR3 has 16 residues. V shed 2 bases, J shed 9 bases, and the junction held 11 bases outside the gene matches. Here the CDR3 DNA reads TGTGCCATCAGTGAGCGGGGGACAGGGGGCTCGTCGATGCAGTACTTC. As protein: CAISERGTGGSSMQYF.

This clonotype has only a few counts. The V and J genes are TRBV7-8 and TRBJ1-5, with a weak D call TRBD1 (6 bases). V was pared by 1 base and J by 2 bases, with 9 bases between. CDR3 length: 15 amino acids. The germline V gene encodes CDR1 SGHVS and CDR2 FQNEAQ. The CDR3 bases are TGTGCCAGCAGCTTAGGCAGGGGTGGCAATCAGCCCCAGCATTTT. It specifies CASSLGRGGNQPQHF. Combining the CDR3 with reference TRBV7-8 and TRBJ1-5 gives the whole variable domain GAGVSQSPRYKVAKRGQDVALRCDPISGHVSLFWYQQALGQGPEFLTYFQNEAQLDKSGLPSDRFFAERPEGSVSTLKIQRTQQEDSAVYLCASSLGRGGNQPQHFGDGTRLSIL.

This clonotype was recorded at least ten times. V and J are TRBV4-2 and TRBJ2-7; D remains ambiguous. Trimming removed 4 bases from V and 2 bases from J, with 15 bases in between. CDR1 is LGHNA and CDR2 is YNFKEQ in the germline V gene. The CDR3 spans 15 residues. In DNA, the CDR3 is TGTGCCAGCAGCCCCGAAGGAACTACTCCCTACGAGCAGTACTTC. As protein: CASSPEGTTPYEQYF.

This clonotype has just a few counts. V gene TRBV20-1 combines with J gene TRBJ1-2; D is uncertain. The CDR3 is 16 residues long. In germline, CDR1 is DFQATT, CDR2 SNEGSKA (reference sequence). V was shortened by 0 bases and J by 2 bases, with 16 bases between the two germline ends. CDR3 sequence reads: CSARDLTETLNYGYTF. The CDR3 region has the DNA TGCAGTGCTAGAGATCTAACAGAAACCCTAAACTATGGCTACACCTTC.

For this clonotype: This may arise from a read error, as a much more abundant clone is one base away. The rearrangement joins TRBV29-1 to TRBJ1-1; weak D call: TRBD1 (6 bases). Germline loops: CDR1 SQVTM, CDR2 ANQGSEA. V lost 7 bases and J lost 7, with 13 bases in between. The CDR3 spans 11 residues. The CDR3 sequence: CSARGHIEAFF. The CDR3 coding sequence is TGCAGCGCCAGGGGCCACATTGAAGCTTTCTTT.

This clonotype has more than one count but fewer than ten. The chain is built from TRBV20-1 and TRBJ2-5; D uncertain. The ends were cut back, 0 bases at V and 14 bases at J, with 13 bases in the middle. The CDR3 covers 11 residues. Germline V gives CDR1 DFQATT, CDR2 SNEGSKA (reference sequence). The CDR3 bases are TGCAGTGCTAGAGATCACGGACGGTCTTACTTC. This encodes CSARDHGRSYF.

This clonotype came up many times. The chain has TRBV12-3 or TRBV12-4 and TRBJ2-7; 7 nucleotides agree with TRBD2. V lost 5 bases, J lost 7 bases, and 5 bases stayed unmatched. The CDR3 has 12 residues. The CDR3 loop reads CASSLTSDEQYF. CDR3 bases: TGTGCCAGCAGTCTTACTAGCGATGAGCAGTACTTC.

This clonotype was seen once. V and J are TRBV4-2 and TRBJ2-7; 7 nucleotides line up with TRBD2. This CDR3 is built from 15 residues. The V segment lost 4 bases and the J segment 3 bases; nucleotides outside the gene matches: 9. CDR1 and CDR2 from the germline V gene are LGHNA and YNFKEQ. The CDR3 is CASSRGTNGSYEQYF. CDR3 sequence (DNA): TGTGCCAGCAGCCGCGGGACTAACGGGAGCTACGAGCAGTACTTC.

Only one count was recorded for this clonotype. This CDR3 fails to terminate in the conserved phenylalanine or tryptophan, so it likely reflects a read error. The chain recombines TRBV5-6 with TRBJ2-1, with D possibly matching TRBD2 (6 bases). In germline, CDR1 is SGHDT, CDR2 YYEEEE. Deletions cut 4 bases from V and 5 bases from J, with 13 bases between. The CDR3 runs 14 residues. CDR3 in amino acids: CASSLVGGNNEQFI. Here the CDR3 DNA reads TGTGCCAGCAGCCTGGTCGGGGGAAACAATGAGCAGTTCATC.

This clonotype was counted a few times. The chain carries TRBV2 and TRBJ2-2; 7 bases align to TRBD2. Looked up from germline, CDR1 is SNHLY and CDR2 is FYNNEI. The CDR3 extends over 15 amino acids. V gave up 7 bases and J gave up 1 base; unmatched junction bases: 6. The DNA for the CDR3 is TGTGCCAGCAATCTAGCGGTTTTGAACACCGGGGAGCTGTTTTTT. Translated, it gives CASNLAVLNTGELFF.

This clonotype was seen repeatedly, ten times or more. The CDR3 DNA reads TGCAGTGCCCGGTGGGAGGGGGCCAAAAACATTCAGTACTTC. As protein: CSARWEGAKNIQYF. The chain links TRBV20-1 to TRBJ2-4; TRBD2 matches 7 bases. J lost 1 base, V lost 6 bases, and 6 bases had no gene match. The CDR3 extends over 14 amino acids. From germline, CDR1 is DFQATT and CDR2 SNEGSKA (reference sequence).

The chain links TRBV7-2 to TRBJ1-4; 10 nucleotides line up with TRBD1. The CDR3 has 14 amino acids. Trimming removed 5 bases from V and 8 bases from J; junction bases left unmatched: 5. Germline CDR1 is SGHTA and CDR2 is FQGNSA. CDR3 nucleotide sequence: TGTGCCAGCAGCCGAGACAGGGGGCAGGAAAAACTGTTTTTT. It is translated as CASSRDRGQEKLFF.

CDR3 in DNA: TGCGCCAGCAGCTTGACGACTAGCGGGGAAAGCTCCTACGAGCAGTACTTC. The encoded protein is CASSLTTSGESSYEQYF. This chain connects TRBV5-1 to TRBJ2-7; TRBD2 matches 11 bases. The CDR3 contains 17 residues. CDR1 and CDR2 (germline): SGHRS, YFSETQ. V was pared by 1 base and J by 0 bases, with 6 bases of the junction left unmatched.

Many counts were recorded for this clonotype. The chain uses TRBV20-1 and TRBJ2-2; D not resolved. This CDR3 has 12 residues. The V gene lost 2 bases and the J gene lost 4 bases, with 5 bases spanning the gap. Germline V CDR1 and CDR2: DFQATT, SNEGSKA (reference sequence). CDR3 bases: TGCAGTGCTAGAAGGACCACCGGGGAGCTGTTTTTT. Amino acid sequence: CSARRTTGELFF.

This clonotype was picked up a small number of times. The chain joins TRBV4-2 to TRBJ2-5; D gene uncertain. From germline, CDR1 is LGHNA and CDR2 YNFKEQ. Deletions cut 0 bases from V and 5 bases from J, with 10 bases between. CDR3 size: 14 residues. The CDR3 sequence: CASSQEDAGETQYF. CDR3 coding DNA: TGTGCCAGCAGCCAAGAGGATGCCGGGGAGACCCAGTACTTC.

This clonotype was found many times. The chain has TRBV7-9 and TRBJ1-2, with a tentative D call TRBD1 (5 bases). Trimming cost V 8 bases and J 0 bases, with 13 bases left between them. Germline CDR1 SEHNR, CDR2 FQNEAQ (reference sequence). This CDR3 region has 14 residues. CDR3 nucleotide sequence: TGTGCCAGCCGGGACGAAAACACTAACTATGGCTACACCTTC. It codes for CASRDENTNYGYTF.

This clonotype was recorded many times. This rearrangement joins TRBV5-6 to TRBJ2-3; D remains unclear. CDR1 is SGHDT and CDR2 is YYEEEE in the germline V gene. The CDR3 length is 14 residues. The germline V and J ends were trimmed by 0 bases and 3 bases, with 8 bases remaining between them. The chain's CDR3 is CASSLAVSTDTQYF. The CDR3 DNA sequence: TGTGCCAGCAGCTTGGCCGTTAGTACAGATACGCAGTATTTT.

This clonotype was seen at least ten times. This rearrangement joins TRBV6-1 to TRBJ2-7, with 8 bases lining up with TRBD1. V shed 6 bases and J 6 bases; nucleotides not matched to a gene: 16. CDR3 length equals 16 residues. Per the germline V gene, CDR1 is MNHNS and CDR2 is SASEGT. This CDR3 is CASRLTRQGNNGEQYF. The CDR3 nucleotides read TGTGCCAGCAGGCTAACAAGACAGGGGAATAACGGCGAGCAGTACTTC.

This clonotype was observed a few times. The chain links TRBV25-1 to TRBJ2-1; D gene unclear. Between the trimmed V and J ends, which lost 3 bases and 9 bases, there was a span of 3 bases. CDR3 length: 10 amino acids. Germline lookup yields CDR1 MGHDK and CDR2 SYGVNS. CDR3 region: CASSDAEQFF. The CDR3 coding sequence is TGTGCCAGCAGTGATGCTGAGCAGTTCTTC.

This clonotype was detected many times. The chain links TRBV5-1 to TRBJ2-7, with 9 bases identical to TRBD1. The trim removed 0 bases at V and 2 bases at J, leaving 3 bases unmatched. CDR3 length equals 15 residues. CDR1 is SGHRS, CDR2 YFSETQ, per germline. This CDR3 is CASSLVTGGAYEQYF. The CDR3 nucleotides are TGCGCCAGCAGCTTGGTGACAGGGGGGGCCTACGAGCAGTACTTC.